This T cell receptor beta chain was identified in a study of cytomegalovirus exposure and HLA in healthy donors. Study observations and caveats: Presence/absence results assume similar sequencing depth per donor, which may not hold. By a later analysis, the bulk of CMV-associated TCR beta chains appeared HLA-restricted.

After removal of 1 base from V and 6 bases from J, the junction contained 6 bases not matched to a gene. The CDR3 contains 15 residues. Germline V gene data show CDR1 as SGDLS and CDR2 as YYNGEE. PCR primers comprised 60 Vbeta and 13 Jbeta primers. Produced via immunoSEQ multiplex PCR; TCRdb's table is partial and in-frame only. The data contain about 160,000 clones, around 79% of them singletons. Comments on this clone: Its antigen is currently unknown.

The specimen was PBMCs. This TCR came from a woman aged 50 to 65 in good health and CMV-seropositive. This chain uses TRBV9 with TRBJ2-2, with TRBD1 matching over 7 bases. CDR3 nucleotide sequence: TGTGCCAGCAGCGTACGAGAGGGGGCTTCCGGGGAGCTGTTTTTT. Translated, it gives CASSVREGASGELFF.